Listed below are T cell receptor beta chains from one sample, sequenced in a study of blood T cell repertoires in COVID-19. Using immunoSEQ multiplex PCR, the repertoire was profiled, and TCRdb retains in-frame clones only, with some absent. The sample lists some 42,000 clones; around 76% were seen once. The sequenced material came from peripheral blood. These receptors were collected from a man older than 75 with acute or convalescent COVID-19. CDR3s include the opening cysteine and the closing phenylalanine or tryptophan. D genes are given only for firm matches. Where a row states a size, it is once, few, many or the class of an expanded clone; other rows omit it.

d_gene,j_gene,v_gene,abundance,CDR3aa,CDR3nt
.,TRBJ1-1,TRBV18,.,CASSPREIYVRNTEAFF,TGTGCCAGCTCACCCCGGGAGATATATGTACGGAACACTGAAGCTTTCTTT
.,TRBJ2-1,TRBV3-1/TRBV3-2,.,CASSQVAVGGPRNEQFF,TGTGCCAGCAGCCAAGTAGCTGTGGGCGGGCCCCGTAATGAGCAGTTCTTC
TRBD1,TRBJ2-3,TRBV18,.,CASSRDRGDTQYF,TGTGCCAGCTCCCGCGACAGGGGCGATACGCAGTATTTT
.,TRBJ2-3,TRBV7-8,.,CASSRATDTQYF,TGTGCCAGCAGTAGAGCAACAGATACGCAGTATTTT
.,TRBJ2-2,TRBV4-1,.,CASSQDLTGTGELFF,TGCGCCAGCAGCCAAGATTTGACAGGCACCGGGGAGCTGTTTTTT
.,TRBJ1-2,TRBV28,.,CASSLYRAYGYTF,TGTGCCAGCAGTTTATACAGGGCGTATGGCTACACCTTC
.,TRBJ2-5,TRBV9,once,CASSGPGAETQYF,TGTGCCAGCAGCGGTCCAGGGGCGGAGACCCAGTACTTC
.,TRBJ2-5,TRBV18,.,CASSPLGAGPQETQYF,TGTGCCAGCTCACCTCTGGGGGCAGGGCCCCAAGAGACCCAGTACTTC
TRBD1,TRBJ1-6,TRBV9,.,CASSGRGVNSPLHF,TGTGCCAGCAGCGGCAGGGGGGTTAATTCACCCCTCCACTTT
.,TRBJ2-1,TRBV13,once,CASSSRPLIYNEQFF,TGTGCCAGCAGCTCCAGGCCGTTAATTTACAATGAGCAGTTCTTC
.,TRBJ1-1,TRBV14,.,CASSQDNRTEAFF,TGTGCCAGCAGCCAAGATAATCGCACTGAAGCTTTCTTT
TRBD1,TRBJ1-4,TRBV7-8,.,CASSLGQGVGEKLFF,TGTGCCAGCAGCTTAGGACAGGGGGTTGGTGAAAAACTGTTTTTT
.,TRBJ1-6,TRBV19,.,CASSIDRGTSPLHF,TGTGCCAGTAGTATAGATAGAGGGACTTCACCCCTCCATTTT
TRBD2,TRBJ2-1,TRBV12-3/TRBV12-4,.,CASSVPGTRLFF,TGTGCCAGCAGTGTTCCCGGGACTAGGTTGTTCTTC
TRBD1,TRBJ1-3,TRBV5-1,.,CASSPSPGGSGNTIYF,TGCGCCAGCAGCCCCTCCCCAGGGGGCTCTGGAAACACCATATATTTT
TRBD1,TRBJ2-7,TRBV6-5,.,CASTNFGQGGGEQYF,TGTGCCAGCACAAACTTCGGACAGGGAGGCGGCGAGCAGTACTTC
TRBD1,TRBJ2-7,TRBV27,.,CASSLLDRGGEQYF,TGTGCCAGCAGTTTACTGGACAGGGGGGGCGAGCAGTACTTC
.,TRBJ1-3,TRBV6-5,.,CASTPSQGPGNTIYF,TGTGCCAGCACCCCGTCGCAGGGCCCTGGAAACACCATATATTTT
TRBD2,TRBJ2-3,TRBV11-3,.,CASSHGTSRSTDTQYF,TGTGCCAGCAGCCACGGGACTAGCCGAAGCACAGATACGCAGTATTTT
.,TRBJ1-1,TRBV23-1,.,CASSRDSPNTEAFF,TGCGCCAGCAGTCGAGACAGTCCGAACACTGAAGCTTTCTTT
TRBD2,TRBJ2-1,TRBV11-2,.,CASSSPRFGREVRGEQFF,TGTGCCAGCAGCTCCCCCCGGTTTGGGCGGGAGGTGCGGGGTGAGCAGTTCTTC
.,TRBJ1-2,TRBV30,.,CAWSVMWGERANYGYTF,TGTGCCTGGAGTGTAATGTGGGGGGAGAGAGCTAACTATGGCTACACCTTC
.,TRBJ1-2,TRBV18,.,CASSPGVGSSGYTF,TGTGCCAGCTCACCCGGAGTCGGCTCCTCAGGCTACACCTTC
TRBD2,TRBJ2-3,TRBV19,.,CASSIQGVAGGTDTQYF,TGTGCCAGTAGTATACAAGGGGTAGCGGGGGGGACAGATACGCAGTATTTT
TRBD1,TRBJ2-5,TRBV5-1,.,CASSLLGQGWQTQYF,TGCGCCAGCAGCTTGCTGGGACAGGGATGGCAGACCCAGTACTTC
TRBD1,TRBJ1-1,TRBV5-1,.,CASSRDTGGKRGTEAFF,TGCGCCAGCAGCCGTGACACAGGGGGCAAGAGGGGCACTGAAGCTTTCTTT
TRBD1,TRBJ1-4,TRBV19,.,CASSRLQGGDEKLFF,TGTGCCAGTAGCCGATTACAGGGGGGGGATGAAAAACTGTTTTTT
.,TRBJ1-3,TRBV2,.,CASSSQGSGNTIYF,TGTGCCAGCAGTTCACAGGGATCTGGAAACACCATATATTTT
.,TRBJ2-5,TRBV20-1,.,CSADDKETQYF,TGCAGTGCCGACGACAAAGAGACCCAGTACTTC